The T cell receptor beta chain under discussion was sequenced for a study of post-analysis software for immune sequencing data (dated by TCRdb to between 2015 and 2016). Context from the whole study: Relapsing-remitting, secondary progressive and progressive-relapsing multiple sclerosis were recorded as disease courses, and subtype annotation was lacking for some patients. A subset of samples was prepared in parallel using single-end sample barcoding, then pooled and co-amplified after Illumina adapter ligation. The multiple sclerosis patient repertoires were compared with about a dozen previously published healthy control repertoires from donors aged about 6 to 26 years.

Receptors were amplified or captured by PCR. The run used an Illumina HiSeq 2500. To reduce PCR and sequencing biases, unique molecular identifiers were built into the TCR beta cDNA libraries. Roughly 0.5 million cDNA molecules were obtained per 1 to 10 million input T cells, so each molecule approximated one T cell. Patient libraries were prepared and sequenced with the same protocol used for the earlier healthy control dataset. Within a given batch, samples were prepared together, multiplexed and sequenced on the same HiSeq lane. The study's processing was this. MIGEC was used to process the raw barcoded reads, and molecular identifier groups with only a single read were discarded before consensus assembly and CDR3 extraction. VDJtools was used for post-analysis of the clonotype tables, and diversity was normalized by down-sampling every dataset to the size of the smallest sample. In repertoire overlap clustering, CDR3 amino acid sequences, but not nucleotide sequences, were matched to correct batch-related cross-sample contamination. Using fastp trimming at Q25 and MiXCR clonotype assembly, TCRdb reanalyzed the public sequencing data and kept in-frame beta chains. Rows merge per CDR3 protein into single entries with the most common DNA and genes. What appears here as the V and J calls and clone size reflects TCRdb's work, not the paper's. The sample profile shows about 540,000 distinct CDR3 sequences; under 40% of them were found once. The ten largest clones take up approximately 6% of the sample.

The paper's findings and limits, for the study overall: Direct clustering with F measure showed strong co-clustering of samples prepared in the same batch, prompting a batch-effect correction. Significantly higher frequencies in patients than in controls were found for roughly 5 TRBV segments, including TRBV5-6, TRBV5-1 and TRBV20-1. Compared with controls, multiple sclerosis patients had significantly lower normalized Chao1 diversity, a finding suggesting substantial peripheral T-cell clonal expansion. The multiple sclerosis patient group was slightly younger than the control group.

TCR beta repertoires were profiled from peripheral blood of about a dozen young patients with multiple sclerosis to demonstrate the VDJtools post-analysis software. The patients with multiple sclerosis were children and adolescents between roughly 6 and 17 years of age. Ends trimmed: V by 1 base, J by 4 bases; bases unmatched to a gene: 7. Its CDR3 holds 15 amino acids, cysteine through phenylalanine. Here the CDR3 DNA is all that survives: 45 bases in frame from base 1. Reading the germline V gene gives CDR1 SQVTM and CDR2 ANQGSEA. This clonotype was observed a handful of times. Its antigen is still unknown. It has no much larger one-base neighbor in the sample; base qualities were not kept.

What was sequenced was blood. The sequence derives from a girl aged 2-17 years with multiple sclerosis. The chain joins TRBV29-1 to TRBJ2-1, and 7 junctional nucleotides match TRBD1. The sequence in DNA is TGCAGCGTTGAAGTCAGGGGGTTTGGGTACAATGAGCAGTTCTTC. Translated, this is CSVEVRGFGYNEQFF.